The next 3 T cell receptor beta chains were all read from a single sample in a study of response to subunit inactivated influenza vaccine. In TCRdb, the RT-PCR reads were re-called with MiXCR into one record per CDR3 protein. This table has about 160,000 distinct CDR3 sequences, over 8.5% appearing once. Here the sequenced sample was CD8+ T cells sorted from PBMCs, taken approximately 25 months after vaccination. The receptors shown here come from a man in his fifties or sixties who received an inactivated influenza vaccine.

This clonotype was observed a few times. J is TRBJ2-3 and V is TRBV14; D gene ambiguous. V lost 3 bases to trimming and J lost 4 bases, with 11 bases between them. This CDR3 is 14 amino acids long. From germline, CDR1 is SGHDN and CDR2 FVKESK. The CDR3 region is CASSQTLRADTQYF. The DNA for the CDR3 is TGTGCCAGCAGCCAGACTCTTAGGGCAGATACGCAGTATTTT.

In its sample, this clonotype was seen a few times. CDR3 loop: CASSPGGSGIEQFF. CDR3 sequence (DNA): TGTGCCAGCAGCCCTGGAGGGAGCGGGATAGAGCAGTTCTTC. The V call is TRBV5-6, the J call TRBJ2-1; 7 bases line up with TRBD2. V shed 4 bases and J 10 bases; nucleotides not matched to a gene: 11. This CDR3 contains 14 residues. CDR1 is SGHDT and CDR2 is YYEEEE in the germline V gene.

This chain connects TRBV7-9 to TRBJ2-1; D may match TRBD1 or TRBD2 (5 bases each). The CDR3 loop spans 12 amino acids. The germline V and J ends were trimmed by 7 bases and 10 bases, with 14 bases remaining between them. Germline V gene lookup returns CDR1 SEHNR and CDR2 FQNEAQ (reference sequence). DNA of the CDR3: TGTGCCAGCACCCTATGGGGGTCAGAGCAGTTCTTC. This encodes CASTLWGSEQFF.